Below are 22 T cell receptor beta chains sequenced from a single sample in a study of PD-L1 blockade in urothelial cancer. Produced via immunoSEQ multiplex PCR; TCRdb's table is partial and in-frame only. The sample includes about 110,000 clones, under 85% of them seen just once. The specimen comprised PBMCs, sampled around atezolizumab (anti-PD-L1) treatment. The receptor set was obtained from a middle-aged man with urothelial cancer.

This rearrangement joins TRBV28 to TRBJ1-1, with unresolved D. Trimming removed 8 bases at V and 7 bases at J, with 20 bases between. The CDR3 runs 14 residues. CDR1 is MDHEN and CDR2 is SYDVKM in the germline V gene. CDR3 sequence (DNA): TGTGCCAGCCCGGGATCCGGCAACCAGAATGAAGCTTTCTTT. It codes for CASPGSGNQNEAFF.

The CDR3 region is CASSLGWRGSYNEQFF. The CDR3 DNA follows: TGTGCCAGCAGCTTAGGTTGGAGAGGGAGCTACAATGAGCAGTTCTTC. This chain joins TRBV7-9 and TRBJ2-1, with D maybe TRBD2 (5 bases). CDR3 size: 16 residues. V was trimmed by 1 base and J by 3 bases, leaving 13 bases between them. Germline lookup yields CDR1 SEHNR and CDR2 FQNEAQ (reference sequence).

V is TRBV6-1 and J is TRBJ1-5; D not certain. The germline V gene encodes CDR1 MNHNS and CDR2 SASEGT. This CDR3 contains 15 residues. V lost 2 bases to trimming and J lost 2 bases, with 10 bases between them. CDR3 sequence (DNA): TGTGCCAGCAGTGAATTTGCTTCGGGCAATCAGCCCCAGCATTTT. This translates into CASSEFASGNQPQHF.

The chain combines TRBV5-4 with TRBJ1-2; maybe TRBD1 (5 bases). V lost 2 bases to trimming and J lost 5 bases, with 16 bases between them. CDR3 length: 15 residues. Germline CDR1 is SGHNT and CDR2 is YYREEE (reference sequence). The CDR3 reads CASSLKTVTLYGYTF. For the CDR3, the DNA is TGTGCCAGCAGCTTAAAGACAGTTACCCTATATGGCTACACCTTC. Variable domain in full (rest from reference TRBV5-4 and TRBJ1-2): ETGVTQSPTHLIKTRGQQVTLRCSSQSGHNTVSWYQQALGQGPQFIFQYYREEENGRGNFPPRFSGLQFPNYSSELNVNALELDDSALYLCASSLKTVTLYGYTFGSGTRLTVV.

This clone appeared a single time. The chain is built from TRBV18 and TRBJ2-1; 8 bases fit TRBD2. Germline V lookup: CDR1 KGHSH, CDR2 LQKENI. The junction had 14 bases not matched to a gene; V was cut back by 3 bases and J by 13 bases. The CDR3 runs 15 residues. The CDR3 DNA reads TGTGCCAGCTCACCGACGACTAGCGCCACACGAGAACAGTTCTTC. Translation gives CASSPTTSATREQFF.

V usage is TRBV4-1 and J usage is TRBJ2-1; maybe TRBD1 (6 bases). The germline V and J ends were trimmed by 4 bases and 4 bases, with 29 bases remaining between them. Germline V CDR1 and CDR2: MGHRA, YSYEKL. The CDR3 extends over 20 amino acids. CDR3 residues: CASSPRGIQGWSSSYNEQFF. The CDR3 DNA reads as TGCGCCAGCAGCCCAAGAGGTATCCAGGGGTGGTCTAGCAGTTACAATGAGCAGTTCTTC.

This sequence joins TRBV10-3 and TRBJ2-4; unclear D gene. V gave up 0 bases and J gave up 7 bases, with 16 bases separating them. Germline values: CDR1 ENHRY, CDR2 SYGVKD. The CDR3 runs 16 residues. This CDR3 reads CAISESPSSFSNIQYF. The CDR3 nucleotides are TGTGCCATCAGTGAGTCGCCTAGTTCTTTCAGTAACATTCAGTACTTC.

CDR3 coding DNA: TGTGCCAGCAGCCAATCGGGGGCAGCCTTAGCCAAAAACATTCAGTACTTC. Encoded protein: CASSQSGAALAKNIQYF. The chain couples TRBV16 to TRBJ2-4; D perhaps matches TRBD1 (6 bases). The germline V gene has CDR1 KGHSY and CDR2 FQNENV. This CDR3 region has 17 residues. V lost 0 bases and J lost 0, with 12 bases in between. The full variable domain, completed using reference TRBV16 and TRBJ2-4, is GEEVAQTPKHLVRGEGQKAKLYCAPIKGHSYVFWYQQVLKNEFKFLISFQNENVFDETGMPKERFSAKCLPNSPCSLEIQATKLEDSAVYFCASSQSGAALAKNIQYFGAGTRLSVL.

This clone turned up a few times. J is TRBJ1-3 and V is TRBV16; maybe TRBD1 (6 bases). Deletions cut 2 bases from V and 6 bases from J, with 11 bases between. The CDR3 has 14 residues. Germline V gives CDR1 KGHSY, CDR2 FQNENV. CDR3: CASSQAGAENTIYF. Here the CDR3 DNA reads TGTGCCAGCAGCCAAGCAGGGGCCGAAAACACCATATATTTT.

V usage is TRBV7-6 and J usage is TRBJ2-7; a possible D gene is TRBD2 (7 bases). Germline CDR1 and CDR2: SGHVS and FNYEAQ. Trimming took 1 base from V and 2 from J, leaving 9 bases between them. CDR3 length: 14 amino acids. The CDR3 spells CASSLEGGAYEQYF. CDR3 DNA: TGTGCCAGCAGCTTAGAGGGGGGGGCCTACGAGCAGTACTTC.

This chain joins TRBV7-9 and TRBJ2-2; 7 nucleotides align to TRBD1. Trimming cost V 7 bases and J 6 bases; bases outside gene matches: 5. This CDR3 is 13 amino acids long. CDR1 is SEHNR and CDR2 is FQNEAQ in the germline V gene (reference sequence). CDR3 in amino acids: CASTPDRAGELFF. CDR3 DNA sequence: TGTGCCAGCACTCCAGACAGGGCCGGGGAGCTGTTTTTT.

The chain is built from TRBV28 and TRBJ2-2; possibly TRBD2 for D (5 bases). V was shortened by 6 bases and J by 5 bases, with 7 bases between the two germline ends. Germline lookup yields CDR1 MDHEN and CDR2 SYDVKM. The CDR3 covers 12 residues. CDR3: CASRSGTGELFF. The CDR3 nucleotides read TGTGCCAGCAGGAGCGGAACCGGGGAGCTGTTTTTT.

This chain joins TRBV27 and TRBJ1-6, with 8 bases fitting TRBD1. The CDR3 totals 15 residues. Germline-derived CDR1 and CDR2 are MNHEY and SMNVEV (reference sequence). Germline trimming cut 6 bases from V and 6 bases from J; bases unmatched to any gene: 7. CDR3 DNA: TGTGCCAGCAGGGAGTCAGGGGGCCGTAATTCACCCCTCCACTTT. It is translated as CASRESGGRNSPLHF.

This clone is a singleton in its sample. The gene calls are TRBV19 and TRBJ2-1, with TRBD1 matching 9 bases. The V and J ends lost 6 bases and 0 bases, in that order; junction bases with no gene match: 0. Per the germline V gene, CDR1 is LNHDA and CDR2 is SQIVND (reference sequence). CDR3 length: 14 residues. The CDR3 DNA sequence: TGTGCCAGTAGGGGACAGGGCTCCTACAATGAGCAGTTCTTC. It specifies CASRGQGSYNEQFF.

J is TRBJ1-5 and V is TRBV28; D unresolved. V was cut by 1 base and J by 11 bases, with 12 bases left in between. The CDR3 covers 13 residues. CDR1 is MDHEN and CDR2 is SYDVKM in the germline V gene. The CDR3 protein is CASSLLSGRTQHF. The CDR3 nucleotides are TGTGCCAGCAGTTTATTGAGTGGCAGGACCCAGCATTTT.

The V and J genes are TRBV6-5 and TRBJ2-7, with D perhaps matching TRBD2 (6 bases). Germline values: CDR1 MNHEY, CDR2 SVGAGI. With 2 bases removed from V and 2 bases from J, the gap between germline ends came to 16 bases. The CDR3 totals 16 residues. CDR3 region: CASSYAGTSGAYEQYF. DNA for the CDR3: TGTGCCAGCAGTTACGCCGGGACTTCGGGGGCCTACGAGCAGTACTTC.

The V call is TRBV10-2, the J call TRBJ2-4; tentatively, D is TRBD2 (7 bases). Trimming took off 3 bases at V and 12 bases at J, with 15 bases between the two ends. The CDR3 totals 13 residues. CDR1 and CDR2 (germline): WSHSY, SAAADI. The chain's CDR3 is CASSDSPGGHQYF. CDR3 nucleotides: TGCGCCAGCAGTGACTCCCCCGGGGGGCATCAGTACTTC.

The rearrangement links TRBV7-6 to TRBJ1-1, with 8 bases that match TRBD1. This CDR3 has 16 amino acids. V shed 1 base, J shed 1 base, and the junction held 5 bases outside the gene matches. Germline V lookup: CDR1 SGHVS, CDR2 FNYEAQ. The CDR3 here is CASSLGTGRKNTEAFF. CDR3 in DNA: TGTGCCAGCAGCTTAGGGACAGGGCGGAAGAACACTGAAGCTTTCTTT.

V usage is TRBV6-6 and J usage is TRBJ1-1; 8 bases align to TRBD1. This CDR3 has 14 amino acids. CDR1 and CDR2 (germline): MNHNY, SVGAGI (reference sequence). J gave up 3 bases and V 7 bases, and 7 bases lay outside the gene matches. The CDR3 here is CASTLDRGDTEAFF. The CDR3 coding sequence is TGTGCCAGCACCCTCGACAGGGGTGACACTGAAGCTTTCTTT.

The chain joins TRBV28 to TRBJ1-1; perhaps TRBD1 as D (6 bases). Per the germline V gene, CDR1 is MDHEN and CDR2 is SYDVKM. Trimming removed 6 bases at V and 1 base at J, with 18 bases between. The CDR3 is 16 residues long. Written as DNA, the CDR3 is TGTGCCAGCAGGCGGGTCCATCAGGGGCGGAACACTGAAGCTTTCTTT. Protein sequence: CASRRVHQGRNTEAFF.

The chain uses TRBV2 and TRBJ2-2; TRBD2 matches 11 bases. This CDR3 is built from 15 residues. Losses at the gene ends were 4 bases for V and 5 bases for J; bases not matched to a gene: 3. CDR1 is SNHLY and CDR2 is FYNNEI in the germline V gene. The CDR3 bases are TGTGCCAGCAGTGTTCTAGCGGGAGGTACCGGGGAGCTGTTTTTT. Translated: CASSVLAGGTGELFF.

This CDR3 is CASRFSPGTGTYEQYF. The CDR3 coding sequence is TGTGCCAGCAGATTCAGCCCGGGGACAGGCACCTACGAGCAGTACTTC. The J gene is TRBJ2-7, the V gene TRBV27, with TRBD1 matching 8 bases. The CDR3 is 16 residues long. V shed 6 bases and J 2 bases; nucleotides not matched to a gene: 12. The V gene's germline CDR1 is MNHEY and CDR2 SMNVEV (reference sequence).